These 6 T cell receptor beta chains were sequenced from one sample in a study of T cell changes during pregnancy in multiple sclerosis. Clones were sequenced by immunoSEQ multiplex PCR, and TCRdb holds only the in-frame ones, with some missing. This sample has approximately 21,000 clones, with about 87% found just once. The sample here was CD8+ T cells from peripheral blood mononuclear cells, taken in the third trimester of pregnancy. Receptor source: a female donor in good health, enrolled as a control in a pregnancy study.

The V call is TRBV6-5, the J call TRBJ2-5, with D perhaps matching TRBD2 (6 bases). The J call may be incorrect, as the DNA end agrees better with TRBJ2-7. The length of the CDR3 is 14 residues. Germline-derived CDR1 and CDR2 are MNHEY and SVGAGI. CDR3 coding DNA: TGTGCCAGCAGTGCCGGGACTGGGGCCTACGAGCAGTACTTC. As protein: CASSAGTGAYEQYF.

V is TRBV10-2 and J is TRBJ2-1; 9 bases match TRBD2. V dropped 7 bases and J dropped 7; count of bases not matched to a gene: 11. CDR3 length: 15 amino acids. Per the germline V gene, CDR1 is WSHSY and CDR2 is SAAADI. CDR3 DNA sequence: TGCGCCAGCACAACTGCGGGACTAGCCGGGAATGAGCAGTTCTTC. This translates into CASTTAGLAGNEQFF.

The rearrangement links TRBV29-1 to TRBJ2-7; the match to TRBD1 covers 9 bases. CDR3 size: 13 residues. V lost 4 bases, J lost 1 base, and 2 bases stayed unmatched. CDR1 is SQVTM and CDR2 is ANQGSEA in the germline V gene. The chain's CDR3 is CSVGTGVSYEQYF. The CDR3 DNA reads TGCAGCGTTGGGACAGGGGTTTCCTACGAGCAGTACTTC.

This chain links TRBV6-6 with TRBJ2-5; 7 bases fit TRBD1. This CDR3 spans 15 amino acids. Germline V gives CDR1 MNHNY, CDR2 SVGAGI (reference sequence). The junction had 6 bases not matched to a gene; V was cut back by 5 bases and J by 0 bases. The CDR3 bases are TGTGCCAGCAGTCACAGGGGAGTGTACCAAGAGACCCAGTACTTC. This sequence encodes CASSHRGVYQETQYF.

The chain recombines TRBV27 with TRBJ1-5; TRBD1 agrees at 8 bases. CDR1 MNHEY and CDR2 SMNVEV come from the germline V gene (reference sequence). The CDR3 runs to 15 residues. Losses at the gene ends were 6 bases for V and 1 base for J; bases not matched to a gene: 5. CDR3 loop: CASRIRQGSNQPQHF. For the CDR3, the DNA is TGTGCCAGCAGGATAAGACAGGGGAGCAATCAGCCCCAGCATTTT.

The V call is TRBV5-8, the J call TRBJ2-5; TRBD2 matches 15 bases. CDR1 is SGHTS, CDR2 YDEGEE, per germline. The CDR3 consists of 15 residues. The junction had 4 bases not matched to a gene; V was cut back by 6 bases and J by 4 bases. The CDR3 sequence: CASNLGLAGGETQYF. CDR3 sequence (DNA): TGTGCCAGCAACCTGGGACTAGCGGGAGGAGAGACCCAGTACTTC.